This T cell receptor beta chain was captured by sequencing in a study of shared clonotypes between healthy human individuals. Details on this clone: Its matching antigen is unknown.

V was cut by 5 bases and J by 0 bases, with 12 bases left in between. There are 15 residues in the CDR3. Germline loops: CDR1 LNHDA, CDR2 SQIVND (reference sequence). General study points: It was expected that sequencing depth would affect clonotype sharing among donors.

Sequencing was performed with immunoSEQ multiplex PCR; in TCRdb, only in-frame clones are kept and a portion is missing. The repertoire has about 2.4 million clones, approximately 93% of them found once; the top ten carry more than 0.35%. The chain uses TRBV19 and TRBJ2-3; D remains unclear. The receptor comes from a man aged 18 to 29 in good health. Some clones in this sample may be carry-over from other donors' samples. Sequenced material: naive CD4+ T cells from PBMCs. Subset indicated: CD45RA+ positively selected. The CDR3 spells CASSWTIASTDTQYF. DNA for the CDR3: TGTGCCAGTAGTTGGACGATCGCTAGCACAGATACGCAGTATTTT.